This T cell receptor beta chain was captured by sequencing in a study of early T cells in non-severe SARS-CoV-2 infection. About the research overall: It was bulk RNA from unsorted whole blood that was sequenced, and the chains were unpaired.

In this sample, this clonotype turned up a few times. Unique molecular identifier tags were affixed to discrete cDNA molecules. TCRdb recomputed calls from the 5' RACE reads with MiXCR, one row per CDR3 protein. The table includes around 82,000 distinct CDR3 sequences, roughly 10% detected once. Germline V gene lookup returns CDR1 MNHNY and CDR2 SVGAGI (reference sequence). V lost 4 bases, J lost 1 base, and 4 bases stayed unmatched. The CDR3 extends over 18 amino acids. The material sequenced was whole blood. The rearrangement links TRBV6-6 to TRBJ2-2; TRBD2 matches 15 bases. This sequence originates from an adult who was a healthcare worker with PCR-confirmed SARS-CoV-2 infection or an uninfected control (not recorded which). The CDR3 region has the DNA TGTGCCAGCAGTTCGGGACTAGCGGGGGGAGTGAACACCGGGGAGCTGTTTTTT. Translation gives CASSSGLAGGVNTGELFF.